This passage covers 21 T cell receptor beta chains from one sample sequenced in a study of regulatory T cells in long-lasting Graves disease. The sample's time point: newly diagnosed GD, antithyroid drugs for less than 3 months. PBMC-derived RNA was used for the TCR library. According to the study, TCR beta libraries were built with iRepertoire HTBI primers and CDR3-region Arm-PCR. TCRdb redid the calling of the multiplex PCR reads with MiXCR, one entry per CDR3 protein. The sample has around 500,000 distinct CDR3 sequences, around 13% seen once. The data also belong to a second study, concerning T cells in Graves' hyperthyroidism and ophthalmopathy.

This sample comprised peripheral blood mononuclear cells (PBMCs), obtained at new diagnosis, from a patient treated with antithyroid drugs. Every receptor here comes from a woman under 40 with Graves disease.

This clonotype occurred many times. This chain connects TRBV18 to TRBJ2-1, with 7 bases that match TRBD2. The CDR3 has 15 residues. The junction had 12 bases not matched to a gene; V was cut back by 8 bases and J by 5 bases. Per the germline V gene, CDR1 is KGHSH and CDR2 is LQKENI. The CDR3 reads CASPSGSGTHNEQFF. In nucleotides, the CDR3 is TGTGCCAGCCCCTCGGGGAGCGGGACCCACAATGAGCAGTTCTTC. The variable domain in full, completed from reference TRBV18 and TRBJ2-1, reads NAGVMQNPRHLVRRRGQEARLRCSPMKGHSHVYWYRQLPEEGLKFMVYLQKENIIDESGMPKERFSAEFPKEGPSILRIQQVVRGDSAAYFCASPSGSGTHNEQFFGPGTRLTVL.

This clonotype came up a few times. The chain recombines TRBV4-1 with TRBJ1-6; D ambiguous. The germline V and J ends were trimmed by 2 bases and 10 bases, with 15 bases remaining between them. The CDR3 covers 15 residues. Germline lookup yields CDR1 MGHRA and CDR2 YSYEKL. Written as DNA, the CDR3 is TGCGCCAGCAGCCAATTGCCAAACCCCCACTCACCCCTCCACTTT. As protein: CASSQLPNPHSPLHF.

This clonotype was recorded at least ten times. This chain links TRBV9 with TRBJ2-5; D ambiguous. From germline, CDR1 is SGDLS and CDR2 YYNGEE. The CDR3 consists of 13 residues. Deletions cut 0 bases from V and 4 bases from J, with 7 bases between. The CDR3 spells CASSVEWAETQYF. The CDR3, as DNA: TGTGCCAGCAGCGTAGAGTGGGCAGAGACCCAGTACTTC.

This clonotype appeared many times. The chain is built from TRBV19 and TRBJ1-1; D gene uncertain. CDR3 length: 14 residues. CDR1 LNHDA and CDR2 SQIVND come from the germline V gene (reference sequence). Trimming took off 6 bases at V and 0 bases at J, with 11 bases between the two ends. CDR3 sequence reads: CASRGPPVNTEAFF. In DNA, the CDR3 is TGTGCCAGTAGAGGACCCCCCGTGAACACTGAAGCTTTCTTT.

This clonotype was seen many times. Here the CDR3 DNA reads TGTGCCACCATGTCTAGCGGGATGGCCCTCCACTTT. Its translation: CATMSSGMALHF. The chain employs TRBV6-1 and TRBJ1-6; unclear D gene. The V end lost 10 bases, the J end lost 14 bases, and 18 bases lay between the germline ends. The CDR3 is 12 residues long. Germline values: CDR1 MNHNS, CDR2 SASEGT.

This clonotype was observed at least ten times. The J gene is TRBJ1-4, the V gene TRBV2; no clear D. The CDR3 is made up of 15 amino acids. The germline V gene encodes CDR1 SNHLY and CDR2 FYNNEI. V lost 8 bases and J 3 bases, leaving 16 bases between the germline ends. The CDR3 sequence is CASSGAAGPNEKLFF. The CDR3 bases are TGTGCCAGCTCGGGAGCTGCTGGGCCTAATGAAAAACTGTTTTTT.

This clonotype was counted at least ten times. This chain links TRBV12-3 or TRBV12-4 with TRBJ2-3, with D hard to call. V shed 2 bases and J shed 3 bases, with 9 bases lying between them. The CDR3 length is 14 residues. CDR3 nucleotide sequence: TGTGCCAGCAGTTTACCGGATGTAACAGATACGCAGTATTTT. This gives the protein CASSLPDVTDTQYF.

This clonotype occurred a few times. CDR3 protein: CASSTWDRAYGYTF. The CDR3 DNA is TGCGCCAGCAGCACGTGGGACAGGGCCTATGGCTACACCTTC. The chain is built from TRBV5-1 and TRBJ1-2; 9 bases match TRBD1. From germline, CDR1 is SGHRS and CDR2 YFSETQ. V shed 4 bases, J shed 4 bases, and the junction held 5 bases outside the gene matches. The CDR3 spans 14 residues. Supplemented by reference TRBV5-1 and TRBJ1-2, the full variable domain reads KAGVTQTPRYLIKTRGQQVTLSCSPISGHRSVSWYQQTPGQGLQFLFEYFSETQRNKGNFPGRFSGRQFSNSRSEMNVSTLELGDSALYLCASSTWDRAYGYTFGSGTRLTVV.

This clonotype was counted at least ten times. This chain connects TRBV13 to TRBJ2-7, with 7 positions matching TRBD1. Germline lookup yields CDR1 PRHDT and CDR2 FYEKMQ (reference sequence). This CDR3 is 18 amino acids long. After removal of 3 bases from V and 0 bases from J, the junction contained 14 bases not matched to a gene. The CDR3 DNA sequence: TGTGCCAGCAGCTTCCTAGGCCTACAGGGGATGAGCTCCTACGAGCAGTACTTC. Translation gives CASSFLGLQGMSSYEQYF.

J is TRBJ2-1 and V is TRBV19, with a possible D match to TRBD1 (7 bases). This CDR3 is 15 amino acids long. The germline V and J ends were trimmed by 7 bases and 0 bases, with 13 bases remaining between them. CDR1 LNHDA and CDR2 SQIVND come from the germline V gene (reference sequence). The CDR3 coding sequence is TGTGCCAGTAAGATCCAGGGGGGCTCCTACAATGAGCAGTTCTTC. Its protein product is CASKIQGGSYNEQFF.

This clonotype was counted many times. The chain joins TRBV7-3 to TRBJ2-3; D unresolved. Germline-derived CDR1 and CDR2 are SGHTA and FQGTGA. The V and J ends lost 1 base and 4 bases respectively, with 9 bases between them. This CDR3 spans 14 amino acids. The CDR3 sequence: CASSLMALSDTQYF. CDR3 DNA sequence: TGTGCCAGCAGCTTAATGGCCCTATCAGATACGCAGTATTTT.

To note about this clonotype: A much larger clone differs from this one at a single base, so this may be a read error. The chain is built from TRBV10-3 and TRBJ2-1, with 14 positions matching TRBD2. In germline, CDR1 is ENHRY, CDR2 SYGVKD. With 10 bases clipped from V and 6 bases from J, the junction kept 2 bases outside the gene matches. This CDR3 contains 13 residues. CDR3 sequence: CASGTSGSNEQFF. In DNA, the CDR3 is TGTGCCAGCGGGACTAGCGGGAGCAATGAGCAGTTCTTC.

This clonotype was recorded many times. The J gene is TRBJ2-5, the V gene TRBV12-3 or TRBV12-4; 7 bases are shared with TRBD2. The CDR3 is made up of 14 amino acids. After removal of 3 bases from V and 4 bases from J, the junction contained 5 bases not matched to a gene. This chain's CDR3 is CASSFYGRGETQYF. Written as DNA, the CDR3 is TGTGCCAGCAGTTTTTATGGGAGGGGAGAGACCCAGTACTTC.

This clonotype was found a few times. V is TRBV9 and J is TRBJ1-4; D is uncertain. The CDR3 loop spans 16 amino acids. The germline V gene encodes CDR1 SGDLS and CDR2 YYNGEE. Deletions cut 0 bases from V and 3 bases from J, with 12 bases between. This chain's CDR3 is CASSVGEGWANEKLFF. The DNA of the CDR3 is TGTGCCAGCAGCGTAGGTGAGGGATGGGCTAATGAAAAACTGTTTTTT.

A word on this clonotype: This likely stems from a read error, as it lies one base from a far larger clone. This chain connects TRBV12-3 or TRBV12-4 to TRBJ2-4, with 10 bases fitting TRBD1. Judging by the DNA end, TRBJ2-3 fits better; the J call may be wrong. The CDR3 runs 16 residues. CDR3 DNA sequence: TGTGCCAGCAGTCCCACTGACAGGGGGCACATGGATACGCAGTATTTT. This gives the protein CASSPTDRGHMDTQYF.

This clonotype was counted at least ten times. The rearrangement links TRBV6-2 or TRBV6-3 to TRBJ1-3; D remains ambiguous. Trimming stripped 2 bases from V and 2 bases from J, with 10 bases between. Germline loops: CDR1 MNHEY, CDR2 SVGEGT. This CDR3 region has 15 residues. The CDR3 protein is CASSYPWDTGNTIYF. The CDR3 region has the DNA TGTGCCAGCAGTTACCCGTGGGATACTGGAAACACCATATATTTT.

V gene TRBV20-1 combines with J gene TRBJ1-6, with D unresolved. CDR1 DFQATT and CDR2 SNEGSKA come from the germline V gene (reference sequence). Trimming pared 4 bases from V and 7 bases from J, leaving 14 bases between. CDR3 length: 14 residues. The CDR3 is CSATLGPLNSPLHF. For the CDR3, the DNA is TGCAGTGCTACCCTGGGTCCTCTAAATTCACCCCTCCACTTT.

Ten or more counts support this clonotype. The CDR3 loop reads CSVERVASYGYTF. The DNA of the CDR3 is TGCAGCGTTGAAAGAGTAGCATCCTATGGCTACACCTTC. The J gene is TRBJ1-2, the V gene TRBV29-1; no clear D. There are 13 residues in the CDR3. V was shortened by 2 bases and J by 4 bases, with 11 bases between the two germline ends. CDR1 SQVTM and CDR2 ANQGSEA come from the germline V gene.

This chain uses TRBV19 with TRBJ1-5, with D possibly TRBD1 on 5 matching bases. In germline, CDR1 is LNHDA, CDR2 SQIVND (reference sequence). The ends were cut back, 2 bases at V and 7 bases at J, with 12 bases in the middle. The CDR3 is made up of 14 amino acids. The CDR3 coding sequence is TGTGCCAGTAGTATATCCCCGGGGCGCCAGCCCCAGCATTTT. This sequence encodes CASSISPGRQPQHF.

This clonotype was counted a few times. The rearrangement uses TRBV4-1 and TRBJ2-1; 13 bases are a match to TRBD2. After removal of 3 bases from V and 7 bases from J, the junction contained 6 bases not matched to a gene. CDR3 length: 16 residues. Germline CDR1 and CDR2: MGHRA and YSYEKL. CDR3 DNA: TGCGCCAGCAGCCACCCGGGACTAGCGGGGACTAATGAGCAGTTCTTC. Residues: CASSHPGLAGTNEQFF.

This clonotype was seen many times. The chain employs TRBV27 and TRBJ1-1; weak D call: TRBD1 (5 bases). Germline CDR1 and CDR2: MNHEY and SMNVEV (reference sequence). Trimming took off 4 bases at V and 6 bases at J, with 21 bases between the two ends. The CDR3 runs to 16 residues. The CDR3, as DNA: TGTGCCAGCAGTTCCTGGAGCCATCAGGGCCTCGCTGAAGCTTTCTTT. Protein: CASSSWSHQGLAEAFF.